These T cell receptor beta chains were read from a single sample in a study of control samples from healthy donors and cancer patients. The data were produced by immunoSEQ multiplex PCR, yet TCRdb's version contains in-frame clones alone and is incomplete. The sample lists roughly 120,000 clones; 85% to 95% were seen once. The specimen was PBMCs. The source of these receptors is a man in his fifties with head and neck cancer. Both conserved end residues are part of each CDR3. A D gene is named only where the DNA matches it firmly. Only part of the rows carry a size: once, few, many, or a class if the clone is expanded.

d_gene: -; j_gene: TRBJ1-2; abundance: -; v_gene: TRBV3-1/TRBV3-2; len: 14; CDR3nt: TGTGCCAGCAACCAAGAACTACAGGACTATGGCTACACCTTC; CDR3aa: CASNQELQDYGYTF
d_gene: -; j_gene: TRBJ1-1; abundance: -; v_gene: TRBV5-1; len: 14; CDR3nt: TGCGCCAGCATGGGGGATTTTGGGAACACTGAAGCTTTCTTT; CDR3aa: CASMGDFGNTEAFF
d_gene: -; j_gene: TRBJ1-1; abundance: -; v_gene: TRBV5-1; len: 14; CDR3nt: TGCGCCAGCAGACCCCAGGGAGGAAACACTGAAGCTTTCTTT; CDR3aa: CASRPQGGNTEAFF
d_gene: -; j_gene: TRBJ2-2; abundance: -; v_gene: TRBV9; len: 15; CDR3nt: TGTGCCAGCAGCCCATACAACCTACACACCGGGGAGCTGTTTTTT; CDR3aa: CASSPYNLHTGELFF
d_gene: -; j_gene: TRBJ1-6; abundance: -; v_gene: TRBV6-6; len: 15; CDR3nt: TGTGCCAGCAGTTACAGTACAGTTATTAATTCACCCCTCCACTTT; CDR3aa: CASSYSTVINSPLHF
d_gene: TRBD1; j_gene: TRBJ1-1; abundance: -; v_gene: TRBV5-1; len: 14; CDR3nt: TGCGCCAGCAGCTTGGTATTCGCGACAGGGGTAGCTTTCTTT; CDR3aa: CASSLVFATGVAFF
d_gene: TRBD1; j_gene: TRBJ1-3; abundance: -; v_gene: TRBV28; len: 18; CDR3nt: TGTGCCAGCAGTACATATCGCCGACAGGGGGCTACGGGAAACACCATATATTTT; CDR3aa: CASSTYRRQGATGNTIYF
d_gene: -; j_gene: TRBJ1-1; abundance: -; v_gene: TRBV13; len: 17; CDR3nt: TGTGCCAGCAGCGAAAGGGGAATTGGACAGAGGGGTTTGGAAGCTTTCTTT; CDR3aa: CASSERGIGQRGLEAFF
d_gene: -; j_gene: TRBJ2-3; abundance: -; v_gene: TRBV24-1; len: 11; CDR3nt: TGTGCCACCAGTGATCTCCTTGGGCAGTATTTT; CDR3aa: CATSDLLGQYF
d_gene: -; j_gene: TRBJ2-5; abundance: -; v_gene: TRBV7-8; len: 15; CDR3nt: TGTGCCAGCAGCTTAGCCTGGAAGGGTCCAGAGACCCAGTACTTC; CDR3aa: CASSLAWKGPETQYF
d_gene: -; j_gene: TRBJ1-1; abundance: -; v_gene: TRBV7-6; len: 14; CDR3nt: TGTGCCAGCAGCCCCTCGGGGCGGCAGACTGAAGCTTTCTTT; CDR3aa: CASSPSGRQTEAFF
d_gene: -; j_gene: TRBJ1-1; abundance: -; v_gene: TRBV5-4; len: 12; CDR3nt: TGTGCCAGCATCGGGCCGAACACTGAAGCTTTCTTT; CDR3aa: CASIGPNTEAFF
d_gene: -; j_gene: TRBJ2-5; abundance: -; v_gene: TRBV30; len: 16; CDR3nt: TGTGCCTGGAGTTGGGGGCCGAGCCCCCCTGAAGAGACCCAGTACTTC; CDR3aa: CAWSWGPSPPEETQYF
d_gene: -; j_gene: TRBJ1-1; abundance: once; v_gene: TRBV5-1; len: 15; CDR3nt: TGCGCCAGCAGCTTTCAAGTGGCAGAGAACACTGAAGCTTTCTTT; CDR3aa: CASSFQVAENTEAFF
d_gene: TRBD1; j_gene: TRBJ1-2; abundance: -; v_gene: TRBV2; len: 13; CDR3nt: TGTGCCAGCAGCGGGACAGGGCGGGAGGGCTACACCTTC; CDR3aa: CASSGTGREGYTF
d_gene: TRBD1; j_gene: TRBJ1-1; abundance: -; v_gene: TRBV7-2; len: 13; CDR3nt: TGTGCCAGCAGCTTCGACTTGGACAGGGAAGCTTTCTTT; CDR3aa: CASSFDLDREAFF
d_gene: -; j_gene: TRBJ2-7; abundance: -; v_gene: TRBV4-1; len: 15; CDR3nt: TGCGCCAGCAGCCAAGAGTGGACTGCCAACTACGAGCAGTACTTC; CDR3aa: CASSQEWTANYEQYF
d_gene: -; j_gene: TRBJ1-2; abundance: -; v_gene: TRBV30; len: 14; CDR3nt: TGTGCCTGGAGTTTCGGCGGCATGTTCTATGGCTACACCTTC; CDR3aa: CAWSFGGMFYGYTF
d_gene: -; j_gene: TRBJ1-2; abundance: -; v_gene: TRBV5-1; len: 16; CDR3nt: TGCGCCAGCAGCTTGCCCCCAAAACAGGGAATCTATGGCTACACCTTC; CDR3aa: CASSLPPKQGIYGYTF
d_gene: -; j_gene: TRBJ2-2; abundance: few; v_gene: TRBV19; len: 14; CDR3nt: TGTGCCAGTTCTCTAACGACCTACACCGGGGAGCTGTTTTTT; CDR3aa: CASSLTTYTGELFF
d_gene: -; j_gene: TRBJ1-1; abundance: -; v_gene: TRBV4-3; len: 14; CDR3nt: TGCGCCAGCAGCCACCACGGACGTGAGGCTGAAGCTTTCTTT; CDR3aa: CASSHHGREAEAFF
d_gene: TRBD1; j_gene: TRBJ1-4; abundance: -; v_gene: TRBV7-6; len: 15; CDR3nt: TGTGCCAGCAGCTCCGGACAGGGGGGTAATGAAAAACTGTTTTTT; CDR3aa: CASSSGQGGNEKLFF
d_gene: TRBD2; j_gene: TRBJ2-1; abundance: -; v_gene: TRBV10-3; len: 16; CDR3nt: TGTGCCATAGGGACTAGCGGGCATAGCTCCTACAATGAGCAGTTCTTC; CDR3aa: CAIGTSGHSSYNEQFF
d_gene: -; j_gene: TRBJ1-2; abundance: -; v_gene: TRBV6-1; len: 17; CDR3nt: TGTGCCAGCAGTGCCCGGCGCCGGGACAAACACGATTATGGCTACACCTTC; CDR3aa: CASSARRRDKHDYGYTF
d_gene: TRBD1; j_gene: TRBJ1-1; abundance: -; v_gene: TRBV7-9; len: 15; CDR3nt: TGTGCCGTACGGGACAGGGGATTCGACAACACTGAAGCTTTCTTT; CDR3aa: CAVRDRGFDNTEAFF
d_gene: -; j_gene: TRBJ2-3; abundance: -; v_gene: TRBV6-2/TRBV6-3; len: 13; CDR3nt: TGTGCCAGCAGTTACTCCCGGGGACCAGCGCAGTATTTT; CDR3aa: CASSYSRGPAQYF
d_gene: TRBD1; j_gene: TRBJ1-4; abundance: -; v_gene: TRBV5-1; len: 15; CDR3nt: TGCGCCAGCAGCTTGGGACAGGGCGGCGCTGAAAAACTGTTTTTT; CDR3aa: CASSLGQGGAEKLFF
d_gene: -; j_gene: TRBJ2-1; abundance: -; v_gene: TRBV5-1; len: 12; CDR3nt: TGCGCCAGCAGCTCGGAGGGGGGGGCCGTAGTCTTC; CDR3aa: CASSSEGGAVVF
d_gene: -; j_gene: TRBJ2-2; abundance: -; v_gene: TRBV7-6; len: 16; CDR3nt: TGTGCCAGCAGCTGGGGGAAGGGGGCGAACACCGGGGAGCTGTTTTTT; CDR3aa: CASSWGKGANTGELFF
d_gene: TRBD1; j_gene: TRBJ1-1; abundance: -; v_gene: TRBV5-1; len: 17; CDR3nt: TGCGCCAGCAGCTGGACAGGGCTATTGGAAGTGAACACTGAAGCTTTCTTT; CDR3aa: CASSWTGLLEVNTEAFF
d_gene: -; j_gene: TRBJ1-3; abundance: -; v_gene: TRBV19; len: 14; CDR3nt: TGTGCCAGTTTAGCCAGAAGCTCTGGAAACACCATATATTTT; CDR3aa: CASLARSSGNTIYF
d_gene: -; j_gene: TRBJ2-2; abundance: -; v_gene: TRBV6-5; len: 13; CDR3nt: TGTGCCAGCAGTACAGGGAGCACCGGGGAGCTGTTTTTT; CDR3aa: CASSTGSTGELFF
d_gene: TRBD1; j_gene: TRBJ1-5; abundance: -; v_gene: TRBV2; len: 15; CDR3nt: TGTGCCAGCAGTGTGCGGGACAGCCGCAATCAGCCCCAGCATTTT; CDR3aa: CASSVRDSRNQPQHF
d_gene: TRBD1; j_gene: TRBJ2-5; abundance: -; v_gene: TRBV10-3; len: 13; CDR3nt: TGTGCCATCAGTGAAAGGGGGCGAGAGACCCAGTACTTC; CDR3aa: CAISERGRETQYF
d_gene: -; j_gene: TRBJ2-1; abundance: -; v_gene: TRBV28; len: 13; CDR3nt: TGTGCCAGCAGTTTACGGCTTCTCAATGAGCAGTTCTTC; CDR3aa: CASSLRLLNEQFF
d_gene: TRBD2; j_gene: TRBJ2-1; abundance: -; v_gene: TRBV4-2; len: 17; CDR3nt: TGTGCCAGCAGCCAACCATCTAGCGGGGGGCTCGATAATGAGCAGTTCTTC; CDR3aa: CASSQPSSGGLDNEQFF
d_gene: TRBD2; j_gene: TRBJ2-5; abundance: -; v_gene: TRBV4-1; len: 15; CDR3nt: TGCGCCAGCAGCCAAGGTCGGGGGGGAATGGAGACCCAGTACTTC; CDR3aa: CASSQGRGGMETQYF
d_gene: -; j_gene: TRBJ1-4; abundance: -; v_gene: TRBV7-9; len: 16; CDR3nt: TGTGCCAGCAGCTTATGGGTCGGGACAACTAATGAAAAACTGTTTTTT; CDR3aa: CASSLWVGTTNEKLFF
d_gene: -; j_gene: TRBJ2-1; abundance: -; v_gene: TRBV5-6; len: 12; CDR3nt: TGTGCCAGCAGCTTCAGCTACAATGAGCAGTTCTTC; CDR3aa: CASSFSYNEQFF
d_gene: TRBD1; j_gene: TRBJ1-5; abundance: -; v_gene: TRBV7-8; len: 15; CDR3nt: TGTGCCAGTATACAGGGGGACCGAGGGAATCAGCCCCAGCATTTT; CDR3aa: CASIQGDRGNQPQHF
d_gene: -; j_gene: TRBJ2-3; abundance: -; v_gene: TRBV21-1; len: 15; CDR3nt: TGTGCCAGCAGCAAGCCTAGCGGGGTTACAGATACGCAGTATTTT; CDR3aa: CASSKPSGVTDTQYF
d_gene: -; j_gene: TRBJ1-2; abundance: -; v_gene: TRBV7-2; len: 15; CDR3nt: TGTGCCAGCAGCTCCAAACAGGGAGAGGACTATGGCTACACCTTC; CDR3aa: CASSSKQGEDYGYTF
d_gene: -; j_gene: TRBJ2-7; abundance: -; v_gene: TRBV7-6; len: 13; CDR3nt: TGTGCCTCACAATCGGGCGCAGGGGACGAGCAGTACTTC; CDR3aa: CASQSGAGDEQYF
d_gene: TRBD1; j_gene: TRBJ1-2; abundance: -; v_gene: TRBV7-8; len: 17; CDR3nt: TGTGCCAGCAGCCCCCGAGTCCCGGGACAGGGCTTCTATGGCTACACCTTC; CDR3aa: CASSPRVPGQGFYGYTF